This TCR beta chain was captured in a study of early T cells in non-severe SARS-CoV-2 infection. Study-level information: Unsorted whole-blood RNA was sequenced in bulk, leaving chains unpaired.

This clonotype was seen many times. Its antigen is not known. Separate cDNA molecules each had unique molecular identifiers attached to them. MiXCR, applied by TCRdb to the 5' RACE reads, yields one record per CDR3 protein. The table includes 25,000 to 30,000 distinct CDR3 sequences, around 4.5% detected once. The germline V and J ends were trimmed by 4 bases and 6 bases, with 16 bases remaining between them. Germline V CDR1 and CDR2: SGHKS, YYEKEE (reference sequence). The CDR3 has 15 residues. Overall study results and limits: Private and CD4 specificities were missed by VDJdb matching, skewed to anti-spike CD8.

Sequenced sample: whole blood. The TCR sequence derives from an adult who was a healthcare worker with PCR-confirmed SARS-CoV-2 infection or an uninfected control (not recorded which). The rearrangement links TRBV5-5 to TRBJ2-2; perhaps D is TRBD1 or TRBD2 (5 bases each). The CDR3 DNA follows: TGTGCCAGCAGCAGGGACGGGACCTCTCCCGGGGAGCTGTTTTTT. Encoded protein: CASSRDGTSPGELFF.